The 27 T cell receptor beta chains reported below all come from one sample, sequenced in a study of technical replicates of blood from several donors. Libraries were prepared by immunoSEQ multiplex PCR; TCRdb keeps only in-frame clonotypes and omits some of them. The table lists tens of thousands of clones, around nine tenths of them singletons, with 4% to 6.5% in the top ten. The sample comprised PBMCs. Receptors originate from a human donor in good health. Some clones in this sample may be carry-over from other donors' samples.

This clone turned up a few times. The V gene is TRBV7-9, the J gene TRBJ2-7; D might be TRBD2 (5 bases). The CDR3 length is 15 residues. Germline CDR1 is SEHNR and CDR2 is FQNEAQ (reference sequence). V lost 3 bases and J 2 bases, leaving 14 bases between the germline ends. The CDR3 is CASSLADGKTYEQYF. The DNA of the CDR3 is TGTGCCAGCAGCTTGGCCGACGGGAAGACCTACGAGCAGTACTTC.

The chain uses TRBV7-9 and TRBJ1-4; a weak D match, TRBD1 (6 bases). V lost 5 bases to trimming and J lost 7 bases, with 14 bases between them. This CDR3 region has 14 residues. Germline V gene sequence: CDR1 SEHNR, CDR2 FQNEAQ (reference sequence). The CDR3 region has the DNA TGTGCCAGCAGCCAGGGTTGGGGGCCTGAAAAACTGTTTTTT. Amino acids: CASSQGWGPEKLFF.

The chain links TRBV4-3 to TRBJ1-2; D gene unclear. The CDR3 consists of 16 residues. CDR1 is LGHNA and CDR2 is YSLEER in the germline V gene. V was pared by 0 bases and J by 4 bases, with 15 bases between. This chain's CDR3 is CASSQDSTEAFYGYTF. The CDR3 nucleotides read TGCGCCAGCAGCCAAGATAGTACAGAAGCCTTCTATGGCTACACCTTC.

In nucleotides, the CDR3 is TGTGCCAGCAGCTCGGACAGGAGCACAGATACGCAGTATTTT. Translation gives CASSSDRSTDTQYF. The V gene is TRBV7-6, the J gene TRBJ2-3; 7 bases are shared with TRBD1. CDR3 size: 14 residues. The J segment lost 0 bases and the V segment lost 4 bases, leaving 1 base of the junction unmatched. CDR1 and CDR2 (germline): SGHVS, FNYEAQ.

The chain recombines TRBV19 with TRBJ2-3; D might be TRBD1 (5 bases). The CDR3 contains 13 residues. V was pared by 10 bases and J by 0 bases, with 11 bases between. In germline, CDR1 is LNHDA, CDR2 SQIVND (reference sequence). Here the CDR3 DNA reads TGTGCCACTACGGACACGAGCACAGATACGCAGTATTTT. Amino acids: CATTDTSTDTQYF.

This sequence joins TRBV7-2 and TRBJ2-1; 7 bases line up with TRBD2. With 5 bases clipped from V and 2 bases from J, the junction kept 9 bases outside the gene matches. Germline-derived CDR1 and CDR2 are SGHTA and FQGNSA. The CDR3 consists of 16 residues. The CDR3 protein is CASSPRAGTTYNEQFF. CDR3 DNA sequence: TGTGCCAGCAGCCCACGTGCCGGGACTACCTACAATGAGCAGTTCTTC.

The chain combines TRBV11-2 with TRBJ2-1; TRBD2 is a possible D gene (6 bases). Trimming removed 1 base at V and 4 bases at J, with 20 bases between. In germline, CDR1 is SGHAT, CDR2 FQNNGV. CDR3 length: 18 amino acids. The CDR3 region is CASSLALGGQARYNEQFF. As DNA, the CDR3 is TGTGCCAGCAGCTTAGCCCTGGGGGGTCAAGCCAGATACAATGAGCAGTTCTTC.

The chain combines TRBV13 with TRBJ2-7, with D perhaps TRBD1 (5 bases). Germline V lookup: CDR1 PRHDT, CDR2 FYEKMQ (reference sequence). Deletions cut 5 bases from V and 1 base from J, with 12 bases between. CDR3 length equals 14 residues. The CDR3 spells CASSGRQSSYEQYF. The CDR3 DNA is TGTGCCAGCAGCGGTCGACAGTCTTCCTACGAGCAGTACTTC.

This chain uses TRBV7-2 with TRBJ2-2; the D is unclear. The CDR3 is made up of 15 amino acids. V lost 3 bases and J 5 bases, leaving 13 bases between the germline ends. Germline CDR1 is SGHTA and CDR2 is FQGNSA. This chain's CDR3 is CASSLLGAATGELFF. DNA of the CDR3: TGTGCCAGCAGCTTGTTAGGAGCTGCAACCGGGGAGCTGTTTTTT.

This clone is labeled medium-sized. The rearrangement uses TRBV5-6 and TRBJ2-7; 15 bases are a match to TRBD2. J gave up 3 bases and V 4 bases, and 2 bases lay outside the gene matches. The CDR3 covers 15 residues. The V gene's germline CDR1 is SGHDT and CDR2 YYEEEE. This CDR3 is CASSGGLAGGYEQYF. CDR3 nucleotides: TGTGCCAGCAGCGGGGGACTAGCGGGGGGCTACGAGCAGTACTTC.

The chain's CDR3 is CASSPLAGALQETQYF. The CDR3 coding sequence is TGTGCCAGCAGCCCGCTAGCGGGGGCCCTCCAAGAGACCCAGTACTTC. The chain uses TRBV5-8 and TRBJ2-5; 10 bases fit TRBD2. Germline-derived CDR1 and CDR2 are SGHTS and YDEGEE. The V and J ends lost 4 bases and 1 base, in that order; junction bases with no gene match: 7. The CDR3 is 16 residues long.

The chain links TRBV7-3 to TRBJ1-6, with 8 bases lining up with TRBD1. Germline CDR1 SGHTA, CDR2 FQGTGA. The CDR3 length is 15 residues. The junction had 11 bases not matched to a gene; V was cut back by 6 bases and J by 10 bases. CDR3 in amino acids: CASRQRQGKASPLHF. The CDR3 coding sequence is TGTGCCAGCAGACAGAGACAGGGGAAAGCCTCACCCCTCCACTTT.

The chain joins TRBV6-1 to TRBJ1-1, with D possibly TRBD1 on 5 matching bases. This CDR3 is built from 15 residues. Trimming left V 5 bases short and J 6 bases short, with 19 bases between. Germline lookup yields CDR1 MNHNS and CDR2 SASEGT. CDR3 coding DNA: TGTGCCAGCAGTAAACCCCGCAGGGAAAGCGCTGAAGCTTTCTTT. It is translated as CASSKPRRESAEAFF.

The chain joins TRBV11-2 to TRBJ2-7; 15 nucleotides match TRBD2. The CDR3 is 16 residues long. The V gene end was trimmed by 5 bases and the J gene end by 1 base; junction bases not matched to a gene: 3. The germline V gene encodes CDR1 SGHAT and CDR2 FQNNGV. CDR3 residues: CASSTGTSGRSYEQYF. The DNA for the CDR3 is TGTGCCAGCAGCACCGGGACTAGCGGGAGGTCCTACGAGCAGTACTTC.

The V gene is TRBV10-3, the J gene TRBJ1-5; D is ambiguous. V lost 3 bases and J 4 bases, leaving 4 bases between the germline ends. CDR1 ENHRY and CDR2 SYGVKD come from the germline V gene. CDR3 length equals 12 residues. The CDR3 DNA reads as TGTGCCATCAGTGACCCAAATCAGCCCCAGCATTTT. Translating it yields CAISDPNQPQHF.

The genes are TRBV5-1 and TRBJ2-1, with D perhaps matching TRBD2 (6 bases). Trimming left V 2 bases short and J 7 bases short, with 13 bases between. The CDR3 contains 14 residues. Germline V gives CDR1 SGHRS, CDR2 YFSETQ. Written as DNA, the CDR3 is TGCGCCAGCAGCTTTGGACTACCGTTAAATGAGCAGTTCTTC. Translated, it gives CASSFGLPLNEQFF. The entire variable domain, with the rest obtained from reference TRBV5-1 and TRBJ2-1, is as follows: KAGVTQTPRYLIKTRGQQVTLSCSPISGHRSVSWYQQTPGQGLQFLFEYFSETQRNKGNFPGRFSGRQFSNSRSEMNVSTLELGDSALYLCASSFGLPLNEQFFGPGTRLTVL.

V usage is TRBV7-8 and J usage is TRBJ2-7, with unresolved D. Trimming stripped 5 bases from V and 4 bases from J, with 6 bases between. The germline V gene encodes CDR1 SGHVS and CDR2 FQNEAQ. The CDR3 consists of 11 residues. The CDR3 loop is CASSVNYEQYF. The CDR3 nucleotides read TGTGCCAGCAGCGTCAATTACGAGCAGTACTTC.

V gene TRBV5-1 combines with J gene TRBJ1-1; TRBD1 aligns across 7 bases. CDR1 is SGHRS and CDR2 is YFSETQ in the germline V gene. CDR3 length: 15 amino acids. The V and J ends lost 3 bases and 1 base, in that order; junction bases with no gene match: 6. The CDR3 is CASSSTGEPNTEAFF. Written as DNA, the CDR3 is TGCGCCAGCAGCTCTACAGGGGAACCGAACACTGAAGCTTTCTTT.

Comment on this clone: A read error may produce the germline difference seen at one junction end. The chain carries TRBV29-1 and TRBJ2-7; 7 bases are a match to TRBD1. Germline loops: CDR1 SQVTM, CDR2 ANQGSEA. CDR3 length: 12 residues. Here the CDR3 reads CSVEDRAHEQYF. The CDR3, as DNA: TGCAGCGTAGAAGACAGGGCTCACGAGCAGTACTTC.

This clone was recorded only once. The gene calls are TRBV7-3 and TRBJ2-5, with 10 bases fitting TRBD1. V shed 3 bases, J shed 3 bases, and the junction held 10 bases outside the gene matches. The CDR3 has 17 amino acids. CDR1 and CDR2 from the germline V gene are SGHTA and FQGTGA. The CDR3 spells CASSFGPSGTGEETQYF. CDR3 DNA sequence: TGTGCCAGCAGCTTTGGGCCATCGGGGACAGGGGAAGAGACCCAGTACTTC.

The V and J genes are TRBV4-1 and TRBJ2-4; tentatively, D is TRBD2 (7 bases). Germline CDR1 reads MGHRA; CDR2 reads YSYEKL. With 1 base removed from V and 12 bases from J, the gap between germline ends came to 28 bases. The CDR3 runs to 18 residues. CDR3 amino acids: CASSQVGGGGLGKINQYF. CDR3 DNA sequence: TGCGCCAGCAGCCAAGTAGGAGGGGGGGGGCTGGGAAAAATAAATCAGTACTTC.

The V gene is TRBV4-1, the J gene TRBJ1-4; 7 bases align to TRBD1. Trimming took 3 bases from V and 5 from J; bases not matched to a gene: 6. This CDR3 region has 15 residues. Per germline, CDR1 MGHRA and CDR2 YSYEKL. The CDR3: CASSHLPGQNEKLFF. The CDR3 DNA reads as TGCGCCAGCAGCCACCTTCCGGGACAGAATGAAAAACTGTTTTTT.

The CDR3 DNA reads as TGTGCCAGCAGCCGGGGTCCGGGACAGGCGATCACAGATACGCAGTATTTT. It codes for CASSRGPGQAITDTQYF. V gene TRBV4-2 combines with J gene TRBJ2-3, with 8 bases matching TRBD1. This CDR3 is built from 17 residues. Germline V gene lookup returns CDR1 LGHNA and CDR2 YNFKEQ. J gave up 2 bases and V 4 bases, and 11 bases lay outside the gene matches.

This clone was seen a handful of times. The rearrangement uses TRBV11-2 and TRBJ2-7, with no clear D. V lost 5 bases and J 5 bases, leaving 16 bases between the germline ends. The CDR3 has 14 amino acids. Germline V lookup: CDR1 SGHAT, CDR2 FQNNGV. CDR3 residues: CASSPGGDSHEQYF. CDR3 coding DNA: TGTGCCAGCAGCCCCGGCGGAGATAGCCACGAGCAGTACTTC.

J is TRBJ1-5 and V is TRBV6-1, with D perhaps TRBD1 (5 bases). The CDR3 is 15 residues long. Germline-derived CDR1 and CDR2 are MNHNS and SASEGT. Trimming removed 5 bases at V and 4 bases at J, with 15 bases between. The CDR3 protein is CASSPSGGGNQPQHF. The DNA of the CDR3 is TGTGCCAGCAGTCCCTCCGGGGGGGGTAATCAGCCCCAGCATTTT.

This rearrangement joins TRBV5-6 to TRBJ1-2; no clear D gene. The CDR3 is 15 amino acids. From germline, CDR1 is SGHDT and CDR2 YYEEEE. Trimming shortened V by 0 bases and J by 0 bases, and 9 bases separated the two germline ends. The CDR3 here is CASSLGSGTNYGYTF. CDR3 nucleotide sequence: TGTGCCAGCAGCTTGGGATCCGGGACTAACTATGGCTACACCTTC.

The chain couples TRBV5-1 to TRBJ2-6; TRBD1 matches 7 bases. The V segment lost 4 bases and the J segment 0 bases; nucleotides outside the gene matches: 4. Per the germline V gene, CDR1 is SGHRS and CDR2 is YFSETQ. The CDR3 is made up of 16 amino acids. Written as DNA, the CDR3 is TGCGCCAGCAGCCGACAGGGCCTCTCTGGGGCCAACGTCCTGACTTTC. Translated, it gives CASSRQGLSGANVLTF.